This T cell receptor (beta chain) was captured by sequencing in a study of Graves' ophthalmopathy and Graves' hyperthyroidism. Transcripts of RNA were the source for amplifying TCR beta CDR3 regions. The workflow started with a first-round RT-PCR run with HTBI primers and then moved on to a second-round multiplex PCR. TCRdb redid the calling of the multiplex PCR reads with MiXCR, one entry per CDR3 protein. The table shows over 150,000 distinct CDR3 sequences, with about 40% occurring only once. The V gene end was trimmed by 0 bases and the J gene end by 3 bases; junction bases not matched to a gene: 7. The CDR3 sequence is 15 residues long. Per germline, CDR1 SQVTM and CDR2 ANQGSEA. This clonotype showed up just a few times.

The TCR was taken from a woman in her forties with Graves' ophthalmopathy. Sequencing input: peripheral blood. The chain uses TRBV29-1 and TRBJ1-2; 7 bases align to TRBD1. The DNA of the CDR3 is TGCAGCGTTGAAGATCGGACCAGGGGGGACTATGGCTACACCTTC. This codes for CSVEDRTRGDYGYTF. Full variable domain (rest looked up from reference TRBV29-1 and TRBJ1-2): SAVISQKPSRDICQRGTSLTIQCQVDSQVTMMFWYRQQPGQSLTLIATANQGSEATYESGFVIDKFPISRPNLTFSTLTVSNMSPEDSSIYLCSVEDRTRGDYGYTFGSGTRLTVV.